This T cell receptor beta chain came from a study of long-term antiretroviral therapy in people with HIV. Study-wide results and caveats: Pre-ART-expanded clones dominated the repertoire at all time points.

The libraries were made with immunoSEQ v3.0 at survey level. Sequencing set out to capture about 40,000-55,000 T-cell genomes per sample. Some clones are missing from TCRdb's copy, which holds only in-frame ones; the method was immunoSEQ multiplex PCR. The table has about 20,000 clones, roughly 84% seen once. A note on this clone: Its specificity is unknown.

The CDR3 is 13 residues long. V trimming: 6 bases; J trimming: 4 bases; junction bases outside the gene matches: 4. The germline gives CDR1 SQVTM, CDR2 ANQGSEA. Each specimen consisted of roughly 1-10 million cryopreserved PBMC prior to extraction of DNA. The receptor comes from a middle-aged woman with HIV. This chain uses TRBV29-1 with TRBJ2-1; 9 nucleotides line up with TRBD1. The sequenced sample was unsorted PBMCs, obtained 1.2 years after starting antiretroviral therapy. The CDR3 nucleotides are TGCAGCGTCACCGGGACAGGGTACAATGAGCAGTTCTTC. Translating gives CSVTGTGYNEQFF.